Listed here are 22 T cell receptor beta chains from one sample, sequenced in a study of chemoradiotherapy in HPV16-positive cancers. The repertoire was sequenced with immunoSEQ multiplex PCR; TCRdb's copy has only in-frame clones and lacks some. The sample includes about 11,000 clones, around 75% of them seen just once. The sample was acquired from a patient who underwent chemoradiotherapy. The receptors shown here come from a human donor with HPV-associated anogenital cancer.

The genes are TRBV4-3 and TRBJ1-1; no reliable D call. Germline values: CDR1 LGHNA, CDR2 YSLEER. The V gene lost 0 bases and the J gene lost 3 bases, with 8 bases spanning the gap. This CDR3 region has 14 residues. Here the CDR3 reads CASSQDGGDTEAFF. The DNA of the CDR3 is TGCGCCAGCAGCCAAGACGGCGGGGACACTGAAGCTTTCTTT.

This clone was picked up a small number of times. The V call is TRBV4-3, the J call TRBJ1-5; 9 positions match TRBD1. The germline V gene encodes CDR1 LGHNA and CDR2 YSLEER. The trim removed 4 bases at V and 4 bases at J, leaving 5 bases unmatched. This CDR3 is 15 amino acids long. CDR3 amino acids: CASSLDRGDNQPQHF. Written as DNA, the CDR3 is TGCGCCAGCAGCCTGGACAGGGGAGATAATCAGCCCCAGCATTTT.

CDR3 sequence (DNA): TGTGCCAGCAGCTCTGGGACAGGCGGTGAAAAACTGTTTTTT. It yields the protein CASSSGTGGEKLFF. This chain links TRBV7-9 with TRBJ1-4, with TRBD1 identical over 8 bases. The V segment lost 4 bases and the J segment 7 bases; nucleotides outside the gene matches: 5. The CDR3 runs 14 residues. Germline assignment: CDR1 SEHNR and CDR2 FQNEAQ (reference sequence). Based on the CDR3 plus reference TRBV7-9 and TRBJ1-4, the full variable domain is DTGVSQNPRHKITKRGQNVTFRCDPISEHNRLYWYRQTLGQGPEFLTYFQNEAQLEKSRLLSDRFSAERPKGSFSTLEIQRTEQGDSAMYLCASSSGTGGEKLFFGSGTQLSVL.

J is TRBJ2-7 and V is TRBV2; D remains unclear. The V and J ends lost 1 base and 4 bases respectively, with 8 bases between them. The CDR3 is made up of 13 amino acids. Germline assignment: CDR1 SNHLY and CDR2 FYNNEI. Here the CDR3 reads CASSEGEGYEQYF. CDR3 sequence (DNA): TGTGCCAGCAGTGAAGGCGAAGGGTACGAGCAGTACTTC.

This sequence joins TRBV28 and TRBJ1-2; D perhaps matches TRBD1 (6 bases). In germline, CDR1 is MDHEN, CDR2 SYDVKM. CDR3 length: 14 residues. The V end lost 4 bases, the J end lost 2 bases, and 11 bases lay between the germline ends. The CDR3 DNA reads as TGTGCCAGCAGTTCAGGGGCCAAAAACTATGGCTACACCTTC. Its protein product is CASSSGAKNYGYTF.

This chain joins TRBV4-2 and TRBJ1-5, with unresolved D. This CDR3 spans 13 amino acids. CDR1 and CDR2 from the germline V gene are LGHNA and YNFKEQ. V was trimmed by 0 bases and J by 7 bases, leaving 7 bases between them. CDR3: CASSQDRVQPQHF. The CDR3 DNA is TGTGCCAGCAGCCAAGATAGGGTGCAGCCCCAGCATTTT.

This rearrangement joins TRBV19 to TRBJ2-3; no firm D call. This CDR3 region has 13 residues. Between the trimmed V and J ends, which lost 3 bases and 6 bases, there was a span of 10 bases. From germline, CDR1 is LNHDA and CDR2 SQIVND (reference sequence). The CDR3 here is CASSIGVGDTQYF. The CDR3 nucleotides are TGTGCCAGTAGTATTGGAGTTGGGGATACGCAGTATTTT.

The chain couples TRBV27 to TRBJ1-5; D call uncertain. V was trimmed by 2 bases and J by 3 bases, leaving 5 bases between them. Per germline, CDR1 MNHEY and CDR2 SMNVEV (reference sequence). The CDR3 totals 13 residues. The CDR3 loop reads CASSLNFNQPQHF. CDR3 DNA sequence: TGTGCCAGCAGTTTAAATTTCAATCAGCCCCAGCATTTT.

V gene TRBV9 combines with J gene TRBJ2-5, with 7 bases identical to TRBD1. The CDR3 length is 14 residues. Trimming took 3 bases from V and 0 from J; bases not matched to a gene: 2. Germline lookup yields CDR1 SGDLS and CDR2 YYNGEE. CDR3 residues: CASSEGTDQETQYF. The CDR3 nucleotides read TGTGCCAGCAGCGAGGGGACAGACCAAGAGACCCAGTACTTC.

This chain joins TRBV11-2 and TRBJ2-7, with D possibly matching TRBD1 (6 bases). The CDR3 covers 15 residues. Germline loops: CDR1 SGHAT, CDR2 FQNNGV. Trimming removed 5 bases at V and 4 bases at J, with 18 bases between. The CDR3 here is CASSLSRDTFYEQYF. The DNA for the CDR3 is TGTGCCAGCAGCCTATCCCGGGACACATTTTACGAGCAGTACTTC.

This chain connects TRBV4-1 to TRBJ2-5, with a weak D call TRBD2 (5 bases). Germline CDR1 MGHRA, CDR2 YSYEKL. V dropped 5 bases and J dropped 2 bases, with 9 bases sitting between them. The CDR3 is made up of 13 amino acids. CDR3 nucleotides: TGCGCCAGCAGCAAAGGGAGACAAGAGACCCAGTACTTC. Encoded protein: CASSKGRQETQYF.

This sequence joins TRBV7-9 and TRBJ1-4; possible D gene TRBD1, 6 bases. CDR3 length: 14 residues. V lost 4 bases and J 4 bases, leaving 10 bases between the germline ends. Germline assignment: CDR1 SEHNR and CDR2 FQNEAQ (reference sequence). The CDR3 sequence: CASSSGQNNEKLFF. Here the CDR3 DNA reads TGTGCCAGCAGCTCGGGACAAAATAATGAAAAACTGTTTTTT.

The CDR3 DNA sequence: TGTGCCAGCAGCGTAGATTCAGGGACGAGCTCCTACAATGAGCAGTTCTTC. Its protein product is CASSVDSGTSSYNEQFF. The V and J genes are TRBV9 and TRBJ2-1; D tentatively reads TRBD1 or TRBD2 (5 bases each). The V gene lost 0 bases and the J gene lost 0 bases, with 13 bases spanning the gap. The CDR3 sequence is 17 residues long. Germline V CDR1 and CDR2: SGDLS, YYNGEE.

The J gene is TRBJ1-1, the V gene TRBV4-3, with D maybe TRBD1 (5 bases). The CDR3 consists of 15 residues. Germline CDR1 reads LGHNA; CDR2 reads YSLEER. Trimming stripped 4 bases from V and 1 base from J, with 13 bases between. CDR3 protein: CASSPGRPPNTEAFF. CDR3 coding DNA: TGCGCCAGCAGCCCGGGACGGCCACCGAACACTGAAGCTTTCTTT.

This chain joins TRBV29-1 and TRBJ1-3; D call uncertain. CDR1 is SQVTM and CDR2 is ANQGSEA in the germline V gene. The CDR3 is made up of 12 amino acids. Trimming took 1 base from V and 2 from J, leaving 3 bases between them. The CDR3 DNA follows: TGCAGCGTTGAAGGGGCTGGAAACACCATATATTTT. It encodes CSVEGAGNTIYF. Filled out from reference TRBV29-1 and TRBJ1-3, the complete variable domain reads SAVISQKPSRDICQRGTSLTIQCQVDSQVTMMFWYRQQPGQSLTLIATANQGSEATYESGFVIDKFPISRPNLTFSTLTVSNMSPEDSSIYLCSVEGAGNTIYFGEGSWLTVV.

The chain is built from TRBV11-3 and TRBJ2-7, with 8 bases lining up with TRBD2. The trim removed 5 bases at V and 1 base at J, leaving 7 bases unmatched. Per the germline V gene, CDR1 is SGHNT and CDR2 is YENEEA. The CDR3 contains 15 residues. The CDR3 DNA sequence: TGTGCCAGCAGCATTAGCGGGACCGGATCCTACGAGCAGTACTTC. It is translated as CASSISGTGSYEQYF.

V is TRBV9 and J is TRBJ2-2; tentatively, D is TRBD2 (6 bases). Per the germline V gene, CDR1 is SGDLS and CDR2 is YYNGEE. The CDR3 covers 16 residues. The V end was cut by 4 bases, the J end by 2 bases, with 15 bases between. The CDR3 sequence is CASSPTQGLNTGELFF. Written as DNA, the CDR3 is TGTGCCAGCAGCCCCACCCAGGGACTTAACACCGGGGAGCTGTTTTTT.

This clone was counted a few times. The rearrangement links TRBV4-1 to TRBJ1-5; D unclear. From germline, CDR1 is MGHRA and CDR2 YSYEKL. Trimming shortened V by 1 base and J by 0 bases, and 10 bases separated the two germline ends. There are 16 residues in the CDR3. DNA for the CDR3: TGCGCCAGCAGCCAAGTGGGAGGTAATAGCAATCAGCCCCAGCATTTT. It encodes CASSQVGGNSNQPQHF.

This chain uses TRBV6-4 with TRBJ2-1; no reliable D call. The V end was cut by 2 bases, the J end by 0 bases, with 11 bases between. This CDR3 comprises 16 residues. Germline lookup yields CDR1 MRHNA and CDR2 SNTAGT. This chain's CDR3 is CASSDKWTSSYNEQFF. DNA of the CDR3: TGTGCCAGCAGTGACAAGTGGACGAGCTCCTACAATGAGCAGTTCTTC.

The V gene is TRBV27, the J gene TRBJ2-7; tentative D call: TRBD2 (6 bases). The CDR3 is 15 residues long. Germline V gene lookup returns CDR1 MNHEY and CDR2 SMNVEV (reference sequence). V was trimmed by 8 bases and J by 6 bases, leaving 23 bases between them. This CDR3 reads CASRPLSGSSSEQYF. CDR3 DNA sequence: TGTGCCAGCCGACCCCTGAGCGGGTCAAGTTCCGAGCAGTACTTC.

The chain joins TRBV10-2 to TRBJ2-1; the D gene is possibly TRBD1 (6 bases). Germline-derived CDR1 and CDR2 are WSHSY and SAAADI. V gave up 5 bases and J gave up 5 bases, with 19 bases separating them. The CDR3 sequence is 16 residues long. The CDR3 here is CASSTEVADRNNEQFF. In DNA form, the CDR3 reads TGCGCCAGCAGTACCGAGGTTGCAGACAGGAACAATGAGCAGTTCTTC.

V usage is TRBV5-6 and J usage is TRBJ2-7, with D unclear. Germline CDR1 is SGHDT and CDR2 is YYEEEE. The V end lost 4 bases, the J end lost 2 bases, and 7 bases lay between the germline ends. There are 12 residues in the CDR3. This chain's CDR3 is CASSLSTYEQYF. Here the CDR3 DNA reads TGTGCCAGCAGCCTATCCACCTACGAGCAGTACTTC.